The 29 T cell receptor beta chains in this list originate from one sample, sequenced in a study of CD8+CD57+ T cells in acquired aplastic anemia. The use of genomic DNA as template underpinned the TCR beta VDJ and CDR3 profiling. MiXCR, run by TCRdb on the reads, gives a single entry per CDR3 protein. This repertoire shows under 350,000 distinct CDR3 sequences, roughly 50% found once; its top ten account for 8%. Sequencing used sorted CD4+, CD8+, or CD8+CD57+ T cells (not recorded which) from PBMCs. The receptor source for this set is a human donor with severe aplastic anemia or a healthy control (not recorded which).

The rearrangement links TRBV10-2 to TRBJ2-4, with D tentatively TRBD1 (6 bases). The germline CDR1 and CDR2 sequences are WSHSY and SAAADI. The CDR3 is 14 amino acids. V was clipped by 8 bases and J by 6 bases, with 17 bases between them. The CDR3 DNA sequence: TGCGCCAGCGGAGAACAGGGCAGCGGAAACATTCAGTACTTC. Translation gives CASGEQGSGNIQYF.

In this sample, this clonotype turned up a few times. The chain has TRBV6-5 and TRBJ2-7, with D tentatively TRBD2 (5 bases). Germline V lookup: CDR1 MNHEY, CDR2 SVGAGI. V was shortened by 0 bases and J by 4 bases, with 10 bases between the two germline ends. This CDR3 contains 14 residues. The CDR3: CASSYSRTGYEQYF. The CDR3 DNA follows: TGTGCCAGCAGTTACTCCCGGACGGGATACGAGCAGTACTTC.

The chain recombines TRBV2 with TRBJ2-3, with D possibly being TRBD2 (8 bases). The CDR3 has 14 amino acids. Germline CDR1 reads SNHLY; CDR2 reads FYNNEI. V lost 8 bases and J 6 bases, leaving 18 bases between the germline ends. CDR3 nucleotide sequence: TGTGCCAGCGACAGGGCGGGGGGCCGCGATACGCAGTATTTT. It translates to CASDRAGGRDTQYF.

The V gene is TRBV20-1, the J gene TRBJ2-1, with D possibly matching TRBD2 (5 bases). Germline V lookup: CDR1 DFQATT, CDR2 SNEGSKA (reference sequence). V lost 0 bases and J 7 bases, leaving 7 bases between the germline ends. The CDR3 loop spans 12 amino acids. CDR3 sequence reads: CSARDERNEQFF. The CDR3 DNA reads as TGCAGTGCTAGAGATGAGCGGAATGAGCAGTTCTTC.

V gene TRBV20-1 combines with J gene TRBJ2-1, with 8 positions matching TRBD2. The CDR3 covers 15 residues. The germline V gene encodes CDR1 DFQATT and CDR2 SNEGSKA (reference sequence). V shed 3 bases, J shed 4 bases, and the junction held 8 bases outside the gene matches. CDR3: CSASSDGLAYNEQFF. CDR3 coding DNA: TGCAGTGCTAGCTCGGATGGACTAGCTTACAATGAGCAGTTCTTC.

This clonotype appeared many times. The chain uses TRBV7-9 and TRBJ2-7; TRBD1 matches at 9 bases. The junction had 15 bases not matched to a gene; V was cut back by 4 bases and J by 2 bases. This CDR3 is 18 amino acids long. Germline loops: CDR1 SEHNR, CDR2 FQNEAQ (reference sequence). As DNA, the CDR3 is TGTGCCAGCAGCTCGGTCTGGGACAGGGCAACTTTGACCTACGAGCAGTACTTC. It specifies CASSSVWDRATLTYEQYF. The complete variable domain, with remaining parts taken from reference TRBV7-9 and TRBJ2-7, reads DTGVSQNPRHKITKRGQNVTFRCDPISEHNRLYWYRQTLGQGPEFLTYFQNEAQLEKSRLLSDRFSAERPKGSFSTLEIQRTEQGDSAMYLCASSSVWDRATLTYEQYFGPGTRLTVT.

This clonotype showed up many times. The V gene is TRBV10-3, the J gene TRBJ2-7, with D possibly matching TRBD1 (5 bases). Trimming shortened V by 10 bases and J by 2 bases, and 15 bases separated the two germline ends. This CDR3 comprises 13 residues. Germline V gene sequence: CDR1 ENHRY, CDR2 SYGVKD. In nucleotides, the CDR3 is TGTGCCAGCCGGCAGGGTGCAGCCTACGAGCAGTACTTC. This codes for CASRQGAAYEQYF.

This clonotype was seen repeatedly, ten times or more. CDR3 bases: TGTGCCAGCAGCTTAGGGGCAGGGAAACCCTACGAGCAGTACTTC. The encoded protein is CASSLGAGKPYEQYF. This rearrangement joins TRBV7-6 to TRBJ2-7; perhaps TRBD1 as D (5 bases). Germline loops: CDR1 SGHVS, CDR2 FNYEAQ. The length of the CDR3 is 15 residues. V was trimmed by 1 base and J by 2 bases, leaving 12 bases between them.

The J gene is TRBJ2-7, the V gene TRBV29-1; 9 nucleotides match TRBD1. Germline V gene sequence: CDR1 SQVTM, CDR2 ANQGSEA. Unmatched junction bases numbered 6, after V lost 6 bases and J lost 3 bases. The CDR3 runs 13 residues. The CDR3 loop is CSVRDRENYEQYF. CDR3 coding DNA: TGCAGCGTCCGGGACAGGGAGAACTACGAGCAGTACTTC.

CDR3 in amino acids: CASSDTSGGAYEQYF. DNA of the CDR3: TGTGCCAGCAGTGATACTAGCGGGGGGGCCTACGAGCAGTACTTC. This chain joins TRBV2 and TRBJ2-7, with TRBD2 identical over 13 bases. Germline assignment: CDR1 SNHLY and CDR2 FYNNEI. There are 15 residues in the CDR3. V was pared by 3 bases and J by 2 bases, with 1 base of the junction left unmatched.

The gene calls are TRBV25-1 and TRBJ2-2, with 8 bases that match TRBD2. V lost 4 bases, J lost 2 bases, and 6 bases stayed unmatched. The germline V gene has CDR1 MGHDK and CDR2 SYGVNS. The CDR3 has 16 amino acids. This CDR3 reads CASSAAGAFNTGELFF. CDR3 in DNA: TGTGCCAGCAGTGCAGCGGGAGCCTTTAACACCGGGGAGCTGTTTTTT.

This clonotype was observed at least ten times. V gene TRBV25-1 combines with J gene TRBJ1-6; TRBD1 agrees at 11 bases. This CDR3 has 15 residues. V shed 6 bases, J shed 8 bases, and the junction held 6 bases outside the gene matches. Germline assignment: CDR1 MGHDK and CDR2 SYGVNS. The CDR3 nucleotides read TGTGCCAGCAGCCCTGCGGGACAGGGGGATTCACCCCTCCACTTT. Its protein product is CASSPAGQGDSPLHF.

At least ten counts were recorded for this clonotype. The chain links TRBV12-3 or TRBV12-4 to TRBJ2-7; TRBD1 matches at 11 bases. The CDR3 runs to 14 residues. V was clipped by 6 bases and J by 6 bases; unmatched bases: 7. The DNA of the CDR3 is TGTGCCAGCAGCCAGGGACAGGGGGTCTCCGAGCAGTACTTC. Its protein is CASSQGQGVSEQYF.

J is TRBJ2-7 and V is TRBV2; D unclear. Germline values: CDR1 SNHLY, CDR2 FYNNEI. The CDR3 extends over 13 amino acids. Trimming shortened V by 1 base and J by 2 bases, and 6 bases separated the two germline ends. The CDR3 DNA reads TGTGCCAGCAGTGAAGACCCCACCTACGAGCAGTACTTC. Translated, it gives CASSEDPTYEQYF.

The chain is built from TRBV5-1 and TRBJ1-1; TRBD1 matches 8 bases. The junction had 4 bases not matched to a gene; V was cut back by 2 bases and J by 4 bases. This CDR3 is 14 amino acids long. CDR1 SGHRS and CDR2 YFSETQ come from the germline V gene. CDR3 coding DNA: TGCGCCAGCAGCTTAGTACAGGGGGGCACTGAAGCTTTCTTT. Its protein is CASSLVQGGTEAFF.

This clonotype was counted between two and nine times. The gene calls are TRBV7-8 and TRBJ2-7; TRBD2 might be the D (5 bases). The germline CDR1 and CDR2 sequences are SGHVS and FQNEAQ. CDR3 length: 15 amino acids. Trimming removed 2 bases at V and 2 bases at J, with 13 bases between. The CDR3 sequence is CASSLRRVGTYEQYF. The CDR3 bases are TGTGCCAGCAGCTTAAGACGGGTCGGGACCTACGAGCAGTACTTC.

This clonotype was recorded once. One junction end does not reproduce the germline sequence, and a read error may be involved. The V and J genes are TRBV12-5 and TRBJ1-5, with D maybe TRBD1 (6 bases). Germline V lookup: CDR1 LGHNT, CDR2 FRNRAP. CDR3 length: 17 amino acids. The CDR3 region has the DNA TGTGCTAGTGGTTTGTCCCTGACAGGACCTAGCAATCAGCCCCGGCATTTT. It is translated as CASGLSLTGPSNQPRHF.

V usage is TRBV20-1 and J usage is TRBJ2-7; 13 bases are shared with TRBD2. The V gene's germline CDR1 is DFQATT and CDR2 SNEGSKA (reference sequence). J lost 12 bases, V lost 6 bases, and 11 bases had no gene match. The CDR3 has 13 amino acids. For the CDR3, the DNA is TGCAGTGCAGAGCGCGGACTAGCGGGGGTGGGGTACTTC. This encodes CSAERGLAGVGYF.

This clonotype has a handful of counts. The CDR3 sequence is CATQKGVAHGELFF. The CDR3 nucleotides read TGTGCCACCCAAAAGGGGGTTGCTCACGGGGAGCTGTTTTTT. This sequence joins TRBV10-3 and TRBJ2-2, with TRBD1 as a possible D gene (6 bases). The CDR3 loop spans 14 amino acids. Trimming left V 10 bases short and J 7 bases short, with 19 bases between. Germline V gene data show CDR1 as ENHRY and CDR2 as SYGVKD.

This clonotype is a singleton in its sample. The genes are TRBV24-1 and TRBJ2-3, with 8 bases aligning to TRBD2. J lost 4 bases, V lost 1 base, and 9 bases had no gene match. This CDR3 contains 17 residues. Germline loops: CDR1 KGHDR, CDR2 SFDVKD. In DNA, the CDR3 is TGTGCCACCAGTGATTTCGCCCGGGGGGGGGGCTCAGATACGCAGTATTTT. Amino acid sequence: CATSDFARGGGSDTQYF.

The CDR3 DNA reads TGTGCCAGTAGTATTAATGGGCCACATGAAGCTTTCTTT. Its protein product is CASSINGPHEAFF. V is TRBV19 and J is TRBJ1-1; D is uncertain. This CDR3 has 13 residues. CDR1 and CDR2 (germline): LNHDA, SQIVND (reference sequence). Trimming shortened V by 3 bases and J by 7 bases, and 12 bases separated the two germline ends.

The chain is built from TRBV7-2 and TRBJ2-2, with 10 nucleotides matching TRBD2. Looked up from germline, CDR1 is SGHTA and CDR2 is FQGNSA. Germline trimming cut 5 bases from V and 5 bases from J; bases unmatched to any gene: 11. The CDR3 runs 17 residues. CDR3 region: CASSQGLASGATGELFF. For the CDR3, the DNA is TGTGCCAGCAGCCAGGGACTAGCGTCAGGGGCTACCGGGGAGCTGTTTTTT.

This chain uses TRBV7-9 with TRBJ1-1, with 9 bases identical to TRBD1. The V gene end was trimmed by 3 bases and the J gene end by 2 bases; junction bases not matched to a gene: 10. This CDR3 region has 17 residues. The V gene's germline CDR1 is SEHNR and CDR2 FQNEAQ (reference sequence). Written as DNA, the CDR3 is TGTGCCAGCAGCTTGCGGGAAAAGGGACAGGGAAACACTGAAGCTTTCTTT. Translating it yields CASSLREKGQGNTEAFF.

This clonotype was detected ten times or more. This chain uses TRBV19 with TRBJ2-1; the D gene is possibly TRBD1 (6 bases). Per the germline V gene, CDR1 is LNHDA and CDR2 is SQIVND (reference sequence). The CDR3 sequence is 14 residues long. V lost 5 bases to trimming and J lost 6 bases, with 14 bases between them. CDR3 protein: CASSPTGTRNEQFF. The CDR3 DNA reads TGTGCCAGTAGTCCGACCGGGACACGCAATGAGCAGTTCTTC.

Comments on this clonotype: Possible read error: a much larger clone is one base away. The chain combines TRBV6-2 or TRBV6-3 with TRBJ1-5, with TRBD1 identical over 7 bases. This CDR3 region has 15 residues. Germline V gene lookup returns CDR1 MNHEY and CDR2 SVGEGT. The CDR3 reads CASSRQGGGNQPRHF. The CDR3 DNA reads as TGTGCCAGCAGTAGACAGGGAGGTGGCAATCAGCCCCGGCATTTT.

The rearrangement uses TRBV3-1 and TRBJ2-3, with no clear D. The CDR3 length is 14 residues. Deletions cut 7 bases from V and 2 bases from J, with 13 bases between. Germline loops: CDR1 LGHDT, CDR2 YNNKEL (reference sequence). The CDR3 here is CASTKRPITDTQYF. The CDR3 nucleotides read TGTGCCAGCACCAAAAGACCGATCACAGATACGCAGTATTTT.

This clonotype has only a few counts. The chain has TRBV24-1 and TRBJ1-5; D unclear. V lost 5 bases and J 4 bases, leaving 5 bases between the germline ends. CDR1 and CDR2 from the germline V gene are KGHDR and SFDVKD. This CDR3 contains 12 residues. CDR3 DNA: TGTGCCACCAGTGTAGGGAATCAGCCCCAGCATTTT. It translates to CATSVGNQPQHF.

The V and J genes are TRBV4-3 and TRBJ2-1; 8 bases are a match to TRBD2. The CDR3 contains 18 residues. CDR1 is LGHNA, CDR2 YSLEER, per germline. Unmatched junction bases numbered 7, after V lost 0 bases and J lost 0 bases. The CDR3 protein is CASSQDPSGGSSYNEQFF. CDR3 nucleotide sequence: TGCGCCAGCAGCCAAGATCCGAGCGGGGGCAGCTCCTACAATGAGCAGTTCTTC.

The sample holds many counts of this clonotype. The chain carries TRBV6-5 and TRBJ2-7; D gene unclear. There are 14 residues in the CDR3. CDR1 and CDR2 from the germline V gene are MNHEY and SVGAGI. Between the trimmed V and J ends, which lost 2 bases and 3 bases, there was a span of 11 bases. The CDR3 coding sequence is TGTGCCAGCAGTTACGGGGTACAGTACTACGAGCAGTACTTC. Translating it yields CASSYGVQYYEQYF.